The present T cell receptor (beta chain) was sequenced within a study of shared clonotypes between healthy human individuals. Study-wide findings and caveats: Large depth notwithstanding, sorted-subset sequencing proved incomplete by rarefaction.

The repertoire was sequenced with immunoSEQ multiplex PCR; TCRdb's copy has only in-frame clones and lacks some. This sample has millions of clones, with roughly 94% found just once. The germline gives CDR1 SGHRS, CDR2 YFSETQ. This CDR3 comprises 14 residues. V gave up 3 bases and J gave up 7 bases, with 17 bases separating them. To note about this clone: What it binds is not known.

This clonotype was obtained from a man younger than 35 in good health. The chain joins TRBV5-1 to TRBJ2-7; a weak D match, TRBD1 (5 bases). What was sequenced was naive CD4+ T cells sorted from blood. Subset: CD45RA+ positively selected. CDR3: CASSSLEQAGEQYF. Written as DNA, the CDR3 is TGCGCCAGCAGCTCACTTGAACAGGCAGGGGAGCAGTACTTC.